These 27 T cell receptor beta chains originate from one sample sequenced in a study of shared clonotypes between healthy human individuals. The protocol was immunoSEQ multiplex PCR, while the TCRdb copy is restricted to in-frame clones and leaves out a portion. This sample has roughly 1,000,000 clones, with about 80% found just once. Input material: memory CD4+ T cells from PBMCs. The subset was: CD45RA-negative fraction. Receptors were obtained from a man between 18 and 35 years old in good health. Some clones in this sample may be carry-over from other donors' samples.

The rearrangement links TRBV11-3 to TRBJ1-2; 8 bases are shared with TRBD1. This CDR3 contains 13 residues. Germline-derived CDR1 and CDR2 are SGHNT and YENEEA. Losses at the gene ends were 6 bases for V and 6 bases for J; bases not matched to a gene: 6. This chain's CDR3 is CASSTTGEDGYTF. CDR3 sequence (DNA): TGTGCCAGCAGTACGACAGGGGAAGATGGCTACACCTTC. Full variable domain (rest looked up from reference TRBV11-3 and TRBJ1-2): EAGVVQSPRYKIIEKKQPVAFWCNPISGHNTLYWYLQNLGQGPELLIRYENEEAVDDSQLPKDRFSAERLKGVDSTLKIQPAELGDSAVYLCASSTTGEDGYTFGSGTRLTVV.

The CDR3 loop is CASSQRGRGHEETQYF. For the CDR3, the DNA is TGTGCCAGCAGTCAGAGAGGCAGGGGCCATGAAGAGACCCAGTACTTC. The chain recombines TRBV27 with TRBJ2-5, with TRBD1 as a possible D gene (6 bases). Germline V gene sequence: CDR1 MNHEY, CDR2 SMNVEV (reference sequence). V was shortened by 5 bases and J by 3 bases, with 19 bases between the two germline ends. The CDR3 is made up of 16 amino acids.

J is TRBJ2-7 and V is TRBV2; 8 bases match TRBD2. The CDR3 is made up of 12 amino acids. The V gene end was trimmed by 7 bases and the J gene end by 5 bases; junction bases not matched to a gene: 4. CDR1 and CDR2 (germline): SNHLY, FYNNEI. The chain's CDR3 is CASTPGGDEQYF. DNA for the CDR3: TGTGCCAGCACACCCGGGGGGGACGAGCAGTACTTC.

This clone was counted ten times or more. The chain joins TRBV9 to TRBJ2-5; tentatively, D is TRBD2 (6 bases). CDR1 and CDR2 from the germline V gene are SGDLS and YYNGEE. The CDR3 extends over 15 amino acids. Trimming took 0 bases from V and 4 from J, leaving 13 bases between them. The CDR3 spells CASSVDQGGRETQYF. The CDR3 DNA follows: TGTGCCAGCAGCGTAGACCAAGGAGGGCGAGAGACCCAGTACTTC.

This chain connects TRBV28 to TRBJ2-5; unclear D gene. The tail of the sequence fits TRBJ2-7 better, so the J call may be wrong. The CDR3 consists of 13 residues. Germline CDR1 reads MDHEN; CDR2 reads SYDVKM. Here the CDR3 reads CASTPGSSYEQYF. The CDR3 nucleotides read TGTGCCAGCACCCCAGGCAGCTCCTACGAGCAGTACTTC.

Concerning this clone: Other DNA sequences within the sample encode an identical CDR3. The gene calls are TRBV7-2 and TRBJ1-2; no clear D. CDR3 size: 13 residues. The V gene's germline CDR1 is SGHTA and CDR2 FQGNSA. V lost 0 bases and J 5 bases, leaving 7 bases between the germline ends. CDR3 sequence: CASSLAGSYGYTF. The CDR3 DNA reads as TGTGCCAGCAGCTTAGCAGGGTCGTATGGCTACACCTTC.

The V gene is TRBV4-2, the J gene TRBJ1-2; tentatively, D is TRBD1 (5 bases). The CDR3 is 16 amino acids. Trimming cost V 4 bases and J 5 bases, with 20 bases left between them. Germline V gene data show CDR1 as LGHNA and CDR2 as YNFKEQ. CDR3 sequence reads: CASSRGRERGGYGYTF. The CDR3 coding sequence is TGTGCCAGCAGCCGGGGGAGGGAGCGCGGAGGGTATGGCTACACCTTC.

V and J are TRBV27 and TRBJ2-3; TRBD2 agrees at 11 bases. Per germline, CDR1 MNHEY and CDR2 SMNVEV (reference sequence). V gave up 6 bases and J gave up 4 bases; unmatched junction bases: 6. The CDR3 is 15 amino acids. The CDR3 sequence: CASRRLAGSSDTQYF. In DNA, the CDR3 is TGTGCCAGCAGGAGACTAGCGGGGAGTTCAGATACGCAGTATTTT.

The chain joins TRBV5-4 to TRBJ2-5; perhaps D is TRBD1 or TRBD2 (7 bases each). The ends were cut back, 4 bases at V and 5 bases at J, with 21 bases in the middle. Germline values: CDR1 SGHNT, CDR2 YYREEE (reference sequence). The CDR3 consists of 16 residues. This chain's CDR3 is CASSEGGTARGETQYF. Here the CDR3 DNA reads TGTGCCAGCAGCGAGGGAGGGACAGCTAGGGGGGAGACCCAGTACTTC. Full variable domain (missing parts from reference TRBV5-4 and TRBJ2-5): ETGVTQSPTHLIKTRGQQVTLRCSSQSGHNTVSWYQQALGQGPQFIFQYYREEENGRGNFPPRFSGLQFPNYSSELNVNALELDDSALYLCASSEGGTARGETQYFGPGTRLLVL.

This clone was counted a single time. The chain joins TRBV19 to TRBJ2-1, with 10 bases lining up with TRBD2. Germline V CDR1 and CDR2: LNHDA, SQIVND (reference sequence). V gave up 7 bases and J gave up 8 bases; unmatched junction bases: 5. The CDR3 length is 13 residues. This CDR3 is CASTKREGHEQFF. CDR3 DNA sequence: TGTGCCAGTACTAAGCGGGAGGGCCATGAGCAGTTCTTC.

The rearrangement links TRBV18 to TRBJ2-7; 8 bases are a match to TRBD1. V lost 0 bases, J lost 6 bases, and 4 bases stayed unmatched. From germline, CDR1 is KGHSH and CDR2 LQKENI. The CDR3 is 14 residues long. CDR3 in amino acids: CASSPPGTGSEQYF. In DNA, the CDR3 is TGTGCCAGCTCACCACCGGGGACAGGTTCCGAGCAGTACTTC.

This clone has more than one count but fewer than ten. Other DNA sequences within the sample encode an identical CDR3. The V gene is TRBV11-3, the J gene TRBJ2-3; weak D call: TRBD1 (6 bases). Germline CDR1 reads SGHNT; CDR2 reads YENEEA. Trimming stripped 5 bases from V and 2 bases from J, with 11 bases between. The CDR3 extends over 14 amino acids. CDR3: CASSLGGTTDTQYF. The CDR3 DNA sequence: TGTGCCAGCAGCCTAGGGGGAACCACAGATACGCAGTATTTT.

With regard to this clone: Possible read error: a much larger clone is one base away. The gene calls are TRBV5-4 and TRBJ1-2, with no clear D. V was clipped by 5 bases and J by 3 bases, with 8 bases between them. CDR3 length: 12 amino acids. CDR1 is SGHNT, CDR2 YYREEE, per germline (reference sequence). The DNA of the CDR3 is TGTGCCAGCAGGCCCCAGGACTATGGCTACACCTTC. Translated, it gives CASRPQDYGYTF.

The chain carries TRBV6-1 and TRBJ2-3; TRBD2 agrees at 12 bases. There are 16 residues in the CDR3. Germline trimming cut 0 bases from V and 10 bases from J; bases unmatched to any gene: 8. From germline, CDR1 is MNHNS and CDR2 SASEGT. The CDR3 bases are TGTGCCAGCAGTGAAGCGGCGGCTAGCGGGAGGGCTGCGCAGTATTTT. Amino acids: CASSEAAASGRAAQYF.

This clone was seen once. This rearrangement joins TRBV11-2 to TRBJ2-3; 7 bases agree with TRBD1. This CDR3 contains 15 residues. Germline V CDR1 and CDR2: SGHAT, FQNNGV. V trimming: 4 bases; J trimming: 1 base; junction bases outside the gene matches: 5. The CDR3 DNA reads TGTGCCAGCAGCTACTTGGGGACAGGCACAGATACGCAGTATTTT. Protein sequence: CASSYLGTGTDTQYF.

The V gene is TRBV4-1, the J gene TRBJ2-7, with 7 bases fitting TRBD2. From germline, CDR1 is MGHRA and CDR2 YSYEKL. The CDR3 consists of 16 residues. J was trimmed by 1 base and V by 1 base; bases with no gene match: 7. CDR3 sequence reads: CASSQGLAVRSYEQYF. CDR3 nucleotides: TGCGCCAGCAGCCAAGGGCTAGCGGTGCGTTCCTACGAGCAGTACTTC.

V usage is TRBV11-1 and J usage is TRBJ2-7; 8 nucleotides agree with TRBD2. With V trimmed by 5 bases and J by 3 bases, 12 bases remained unmatched. Germline CDR1 is SGHAT and CDR2 is FQDESV (reference sequence). The CDR3 runs to 16 residues. The DNA of the CDR3 is TGTGCCAGCAGCCCTAGAGGGAGCGGGAGTATCTACGAGCAGTACTTC. Its translation is CASSPRGSGSIYEQYF. Together with reference TRBV11-1 and TRBJ2-7, the CDR3 gives the full variable domain: EAEVAQSPRYKITEKSQAVAFWCDPISGHATLYWYRQILGQGPELLVQFQDESVVDDSQLPKDRFSAERLKGVDSTLKIQPAELGDSAMYLCASSPRGSGSIYEQYFGPGTRLTVT.

A single count supports this clone. This may be a read error: a much more frequent sequence differs by one nucleotide. CDR3 sequence reads: CAGSLGVTEGGEAFF. The DNA of the CDR3 is TGTGCCGGCAGCTTAGGAGTCACCGAGGGGGGTGAAGCTTTCTTT. The chain links TRBV7-2 to TRBJ1-1; possible D gene TRBD1, 6 bases. This CDR3 is 15 amino acids long. Per the germline V gene, CDR1 is SGHTA and CDR2 is FQGNSA.

The rearrangement links TRBV7-2 to TRBJ2-1; TRBD1 might be the D (6 bases). Per the germline V gene, CDR1 is SGHTA and CDR2 is FQGNSA. Trimming took off 3 bases at V and 2 bases at J, with 14 bases between the two ends. This CDR3 spans 16 amino acids. Here the CDR3 DNA reads TGTGCCAGCAGCTTCCTCCCGGGACAACCCTACAATGAGCAGTTCTTC. Protein sequence: CASSFLPGQPYNEQFF.

This clone was seen ten or more times. The chain's CDR3 is CASDDIYEQYF. CDR3 bases: TGTGCCAGCGACGACATCTACGAGCAGTACTTC. This sequence joins TRBV6-1 and TRBJ2-7, with D uncertain. The CDR3 totals 11 residues. Germline V gene sequence: CDR1 MNHNS, CDR2 SASEGT. The V and J ends lost 8 bases and 3 bases respectively, with 8 bases between them.

This clone has more than one count but fewer than ten. The chain recombines TRBV6-4 with TRBJ2-7; 8 bases line up with TRBD2. CDR1 and CDR2 from the germline V gene are MRHNA and SNTAGT. The CDR3 runs 14 residues. V lost 9 bases, J lost 3 bases, and 10 bases stayed unmatched. The CDR3 sequence is CARGGTRRIYEQYF. In DNA form, the CDR3 reads TGTGCCAGAGGGGGGACTAGGAGAATCTACGAGCAGTACTTC.

V gene TRBV5-6 combines with J gene TRBJ2-7; 8 positions match TRBD1. Germline CDR1 reads SGHDT; CDR2 reads YYEEEE. The length of the CDR3 is 19 residues. V was pared by 0 bases and J by 3 bases, with 17 bases of the junction left unmatched. This chain's CDR3 is CASSLGPGGSGFANYEQYF. The CDR3 bases are TGTGCCAGCAGCTTGGGTCCAGGGGGCTCCGGTTTTGCCAACTACGAGCAGTACTTC. Drawing the rest from reference TRBV5-6 and TRBJ2-7, the complete variable domain is DAGVTQSPTHLIKTRGQQVTLRCSPKSGHDTVSWYQQALGQGPQFIFQYYEEEERQRGNFPDRFSGHQFPNYSSELNVNALLLGDSALYLCASSLGPGGSGFANYEQYFGPGTRLTVT.

This clone was counted ten times or more. This chain connects TRBV5-5 to TRBJ2-2; D possibly uses TRBD1 or TRBD2 (5 bases each). CDR3 size: 13 residues. V lost 3 bases, J lost 6 bases, and 9 bases lay in between. The germline gives CDR1 SGHKS, CDR2 YYEKEE (reference sequence). Here the CDR3 DNA reads TGTGCCAGCAGCTGGGGGACCCCCGGGGAGCTGTTTTTT. Its translation: CASSWGTPGELFF. Looking up the rest from reference TRBV5-5 and TRBJ2-2 gives the full variable domain: DAGVTQSPTHLIKTRGQQVTLRCSPISGHKSVSWYQQVLGQGPQFIFQYYEKEERGRGNFPDRFSARQFPNYSSELNVNALLLGDSALYLCASSWGTPGELFFGEGSRLTVL.

This clone was picked up one time. This chain uses TRBV30 with TRBJ2-7, with no clear D. The V gene lost 4 bases and the J gene lost 0 bases, with 10 bases spanning the gap. The CDR3 extends over 13 amino acids. Per the germline V gene, CDR1 is GTSNPN and CDR2 is SVGIG (reference sequence). This chain's CDR3 is CAWTPASSYEQYF. CDR3 sequence (DNA): TGTGCCTGGACCCCCGCGAGCTCCTACGAGCAGTACTTC.

A few counts support this clone. The chain couples TRBV28 to TRBJ1-2, with TRBD1 matching over 9 bases. Trimming at V came to 6 bases and at J to 5 bases, leaving 7 bases not matched to a gene. This CDR3 is 14 amino acids long. The germline gives CDR1 MDHEN, CDR2 SYDVKM. CDR3 residues: CASRWGQGPYGYTF. In DNA form, the CDR3 reads TGTGCCAGCAGATGGGGACAGGGACCTTATGGCTACACCTTC.

This clone was recorded only once. The chain recombines TRBV28 with TRBJ2-3; no definite D call. The CDR3 is 11 residues long. The V end lost 3 bases, the J end lost 7 bases, and 5 bases lay between the germline ends. Per germline, CDR1 MDHEN and CDR2 SYDVKM. The CDR3 bases are TGTGCCAGCAGTTTCATGAATACGCAGTATTTT. The encoded protein is CASSFMNTQYF.

The chain links TRBV4-1 to TRBJ2-7; perhaps TRBD2 as D (5 bases). The CDR3 is made up of 15 amino acids. Trimming removed 1 base from V and 1 base from J, with 11 bases in between. From germline, CDR1 is MGHRA and CDR2 YSYEKL. CDR3 DNA sequence: TGCGCCAGCAGCCAAGGCACTAGTTGGTCCTACGAGCAGTACTTC. Translating it yields CASSQGTSWSYEQYF.